These 7 T cell receptor beta chains were sequenced from one sample in a study of CD8 T cells in ankylosing spondylitis. Study-level findings and limits: One TCR beta motif, made up of under ten highly homologous variants, appeared characteristic of ankylosing spondylitis blood.

From the 5' RACE reads, TCRdb called clonotypes with MiXCR, one entry per CDR3 protein. The sample contains a few hundred thousand distinct CDR3 sequences, around 8% of which appear only once. No cognate antigen is known for these TCRs. The source material was blood, either unsorted or a sorted T cell fraction (not recorded which). These receptors were obtained from a male donor with ankylosing spondylitis.

This clonotype was found many times. The V gene is TRBV29-1, the J gene TRBJ2-7, with D possibly matching TRBD2 (5 bases). The CDR3 is 13 residues long. Per the germline V gene, CDR1 is SQVTM and CDR2 is ANQGSEA. Trimming removed 4 bases at V and 2 bases at J, with 12 bases between. The CDR3 region has the DNA TGCAGCGTTGGGGCGGGCGGTGCCTACGAGCAGTACTTC. It specifies CSVGAGGAYEQYF.

This chain joins TRBV28 and TRBJ2-1; a weak D match, TRBD2 (6 bases). The germline V gene encodes CDR1 MDHEN and CDR2 SYDVKM. The CDR3 contains 15 residues. V was clipped by 6 bases and J by 10 bases, with 22 bases between them. As DNA, the CDR3 is TGTGCCAGCAGGGATACGGGACTCGCAAGCGGAGAGCAGTTCTTC. Its protein is CASRDTGLASGEQFF.

This rearrangement joins TRBV7-3 to TRBJ2-1; TRBD2 agrees at 14 bases. The CDR3 is 17 residues long. The J segment lost 7 bases and the V segment lost 5 bases, leaving 10 bases of the junction unmatched. Germline assignment: CDR1 SGHTA and CDR2 FQGTGA. For the CDR3, the DNA is TGTGCCAGCAGCCCCCGACCAGGGACTAGCGGGAGAAATGAGCAGTTCTTC. Translated: CASSPRPGTSGRNEQFF.

This clonotype has a handful of counts. The rearrangement joins TRBV5-3 to TRBJ1-5; 7 nucleotides agree with TRBD1. TRBV5-3 is filed as an ORF, its function uncertain. This CDR3 is built from 18 residues. The CDR3 DNA sequence: TGTGATTGCAGCCCAAACCATCGGGACAGAAAAAGCAATCAGCCCCAGCATTTT. This encodes CDCSPNHRDRKSNQPQHF.

In this sample, this clonotype turned up a few times. The chain employs TRBV29-1 and TRBJ1-2, with TRBD1 matching over 7 bases. The V and J ends lost 8 bases and 0 bases, in that order; junction bases with no gene match: 3. The CDR3 loop spans 12 amino acids. From germline, CDR1 is SQVTM and CDR2 ANQGSEA. The DNA for the CDR3 is TGCAGCACCGGGACAGCTAACTATGGCTACACCTTC. Amino acid sequence: CSTGTANYGYTF.

This clonotype was counted many times. The genes are TRBV7-9 and TRBJ2-7, with a possible D match to TRBD2 (6 bases). This CDR3 has 13 amino acids. CDR1 is SEHNR and CDR2 is FQNEAQ in the germline V gene (reference sequence). V was pared by 7 bases and J by 6 bases, with 16 bases between. This chain's CDR3 is CASTVGRTSEQYF. Here the CDR3 DNA reads TGTGCCAGCACCGTAGGGAGGACATCCGAGCAGTACTTC.

V gene TRBV5-1 combines with J gene TRBJ2-5; the D gene is possibly TRBD2 (6 bases). Trimming took off 2 bases at V and 1 base at J, with 12 bases between the two ends. The V gene's germline CDR1 is SGHRS and CDR2 YFSETQ. This CDR3 is 15 amino acids long. CDR3 in amino acids: CASSFSRDTQETQYF. DNA for the CDR3: TGCGCCAGCAGCTTCTCGCGGGATACCCAAGAGACCCAGTACTTC.